This T cell receptor beta chain was profiled in a study of blood T cell repertoires in COVID-19. Overall study context: Spain, Italy and the United States supplied samples that represented acute and convalescent COVID-19.

Authors' methods: For nucleated cells, counts were estimated from reference gene primer amplification. Profiled with immunoSEQ multiplex PCR; TCRdb holds only in-frame clones, not every one. V and J calls plus clone size are reproduced from that table; the DNA served to infer D and trimming. This table holds approximately 250,000 clones, over 75% found once. Unmatched junction bases numbered 3, after V lost 6 bases and J lost 3 bases. The CDR3 spans 13 residues. Germline lookup yields CDR1 SGHNT and CDR2 YYREEE (reference sequence). This TCR was sampled from a human donor in a cohort sampled during active COVID-19. The specimen sequenced was peripheral blood. The V call is TRBV5-4, the J call TRBJ2-5; 9 bases align to TRBD1. In nucleotides, the CDR3 is TGTGCCAGCACCCGGACAGGGGAAGAGACCCAGTACTTC. It specifies CASTRTGEETQYF.